A single sample is the source of the 8 T cell receptor beta chains below, sequenced in a study of T cell clonotyping in hematopoietic cell transplantation. Using immunoSEQ multiplex PCR, the repertoire was profiled, and TCRdb retains in-frame clones only, with some absent. The sample contains roughly 24,000 clones, roughly 82% of which appear only once. Noted time point: recipient sample about 28 days before transplant, after cytoreduction. Sequenced material: peripheral blood mononuclear cells, taken before stem cell transplant. The receptors shown here come from an older woman with acute myeloid leukemia. Some clones in this sample may be carry-over from other donors' samples.

The rearrangement links TRBV7-9 to TRBJ2-7, with 10 nucleotides matching TRBD2. The CDR3 is 18 amino acids. Per germline, CDR1 SEHNR and CDR2 FQNEAQ (reference sequence). J was trimmed by 0 bases and V by 5 bases; bases with no gene match: 13. The CDR3 DNA reads TGTGCCAGCAGCACTCCTTCGACTAGCGGGTCCAGCTCCTACGAGCAGTACTTC. Protein product: CASSTPSTSGSSSYEQYF.

The chain links TRBV27 to TRBJ2-7; tentatively, D is TRBD1 or TRBD2 (7 bases each). This CDR3 has 16 amino acids. Looked up from germline, CDR1 is MNHEY and CDR2 is SMNVEV (reference sequence). The V gene lost 5 bases and the J gene lost 3 bases, with 20 bases spanning the gap. Written as DNA, the CDR3 is TGTGCCAGCAGTCCCGGACTAGGAGGGGGCTTCTACGAGCAGTACTTC. Protein product: CASSPGLGGGFYEQYF.

The chain recombines TRBV11-2 with TRBJ1-1, with D hard to call. The CDR3 loop spans 13 amino acids. V gave up 5 bases and J gave up 1 base, with 8 bases separating them. The germline V gene has CDR1 SGHAT and CDR2 FQNNGV. CDR3 DNA: TGTGCCAGCAGCCCCGTCGGGAACACTGAAGCTTTCTTT. This translates into CASSPVGNTEAFF.

The gene calls are TRBV9 and TRBJ2-5; the match to TRBD1 covers 8 bases. The CDR3 is 16 amino acids. Germline V lookup: CDR1 SGDLS, CDR2 YYNGEE. With V trimmed by 3 bases and J by 5 bases, 12 bases remained unmatched. The CDR3 sequence is CASSAPPQGAIETQYF. CDR3 nucleotides: TGTGCCAGCAGCGCCCCCCCCCAGGGGGCAATCGAGACCCAGTACTTC. Drawing the rest from reference TRBV9 and TRBJ2-5, the complete variable domain is DSGVTQTPKHLITATGQRVTLRCSPRSGDLSVYWYQQSLDQGLQFLIQYYNGEERAKGNILERFSAQQFPDLHSELNLSSLELGDSALYFCASSAPPQGAIETQYFGPGTRLLVL.

V is TRBV7-2 and J is TRBJ2-7, with D hard to call. The ends were cut back, 7 bases at V and 3 bases at J, with 13 bases in the middle. The germline V gene encodes CDR1 SGHTA and CDR2 FQGNSA. The CDR3 loop spans 13 amino acids. The CDR3 nucleotides are TGTGCCAGCACCCCCCACACCAACTACGAGCAGTACTTC. Residues: CASTPHTNYEQYF.

The CDR3 DNA follows: TGTGCCAGCAGTTACCTCATCTTGGGGGGGAACTATGGCTACACCTTC. It yields the protein CASSYLILGGNYGYTF. V usage is TRBV6-5 and J usage is TRBJ1-2; D possibly corresponds to TRBD1 (5 bases). V shed 2 bases and J shed 2 bases, with 15 bases lying between them. CDR1 is MNHEY and CDR2 is SVGAGI in the germline V gene. The CDR3 sequence is 16 residues long.

The V and J genes are TRBV10-3 and TRBJ2-4; 13 bases agree with TRBD2. The germline CDR1 and CDR2 sequences are ENHRY and SYGVKD. The CDR3 contains 14 residues. The junction had 8 bases not matched to a gene; V was cut back by 10 bases and J by 8 bases. DNA of the CDR3: TGTGCCACCCGCTTGGGGACTAGCGGGGACATTCAGTACTTC. Its protein is CATRLGTSGDIQYF.

Only one count was recorded for this clone. The CDR3 coding sequence is TGTGCCAGCAGCAAAGAGGGGGACAGGGGAGGCTATGGCTACACCTTC. Translated: CASSKEGDRGGYGYTF. The chain employs TRBV21-1 and TRBJ1-2; the DNA was not used to check the table's D call, TRBD1. TRBV21-1 is reported as a pseudogene. The CDR3 totals 16 residues.